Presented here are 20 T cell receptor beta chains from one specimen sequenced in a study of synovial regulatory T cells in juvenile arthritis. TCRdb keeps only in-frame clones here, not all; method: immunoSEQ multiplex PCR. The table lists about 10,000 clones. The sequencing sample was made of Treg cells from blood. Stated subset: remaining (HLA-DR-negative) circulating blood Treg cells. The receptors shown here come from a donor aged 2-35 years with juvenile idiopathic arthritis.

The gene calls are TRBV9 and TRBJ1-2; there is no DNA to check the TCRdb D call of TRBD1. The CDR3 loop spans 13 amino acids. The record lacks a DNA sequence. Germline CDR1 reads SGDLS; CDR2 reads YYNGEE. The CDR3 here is CASSTGQGYGYTF.

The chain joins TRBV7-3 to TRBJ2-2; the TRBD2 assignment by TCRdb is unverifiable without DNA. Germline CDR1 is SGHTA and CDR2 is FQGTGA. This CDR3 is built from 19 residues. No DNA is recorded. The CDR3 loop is CASSPLAGGRLPNTGELFF.

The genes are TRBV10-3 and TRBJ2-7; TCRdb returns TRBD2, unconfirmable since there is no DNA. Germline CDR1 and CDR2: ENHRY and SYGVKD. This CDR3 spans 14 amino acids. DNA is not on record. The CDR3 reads CAISGRGAVNEQYF.

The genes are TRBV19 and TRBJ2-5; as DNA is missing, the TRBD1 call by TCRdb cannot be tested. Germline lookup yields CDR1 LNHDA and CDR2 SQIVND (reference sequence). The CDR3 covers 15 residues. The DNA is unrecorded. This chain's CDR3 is CASSLLLTGRETQYF.

The CDR3 spells CASSMRQGSYEQYF. The chain recombines TRBV19 with TRBJ2-7; TCRdb's assignment of TRBD1 cannot be checked, as there is no DNA. Germline loops: CDR1 LNHDA, CDR2 SQIVND (reference sequence). The length of the CDR3 is 14 residues. Only the protein is available.

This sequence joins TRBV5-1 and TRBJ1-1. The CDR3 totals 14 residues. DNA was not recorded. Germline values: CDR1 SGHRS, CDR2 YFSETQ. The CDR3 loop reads CASSLASVEGVAFF.

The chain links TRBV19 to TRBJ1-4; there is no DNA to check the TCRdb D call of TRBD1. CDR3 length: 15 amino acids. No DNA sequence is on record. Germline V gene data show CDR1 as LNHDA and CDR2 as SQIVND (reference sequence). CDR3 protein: CASSMGARPNEKLFF. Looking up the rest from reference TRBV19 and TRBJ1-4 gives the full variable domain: DGGITQSPKYLFRKEGQNVTLSCEQNLNHDAMYWYRQDPGQGLRLIYYSQIVNDFQKGDIAEGYSVSREKKESFPLTVTSAQKNPTAFYLCASSMGARPNEKLFFGSGTQLSVL.

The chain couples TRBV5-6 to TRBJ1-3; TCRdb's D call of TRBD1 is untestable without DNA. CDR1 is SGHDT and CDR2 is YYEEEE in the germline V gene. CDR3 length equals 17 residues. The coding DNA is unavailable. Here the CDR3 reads CASSPDRGRPLTNTIYF.

CDR3 in amino acids: CASSWGTSGGNEQFF. The chain uses TRBV7-3 and TRBJ2-1; the TCRdb D gene call, TRBD2, has no DNA to confirm it. This CDR3 spans 15 amino acids. No DNA is recorded. Germline V gene sequence: CDR1 SGHTA, CDR2 FQGTGA.

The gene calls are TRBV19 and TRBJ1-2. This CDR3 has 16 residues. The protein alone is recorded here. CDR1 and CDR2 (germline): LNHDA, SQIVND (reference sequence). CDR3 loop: CASSIDGGFGIYGYTF. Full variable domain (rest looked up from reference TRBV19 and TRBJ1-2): DGGITQSPKYLFRKEGQNVTLSCEQNLNHDAMYWYRQDPGQGLRLIYYSQIVNDFQKGDIAEGYSVSREKKESFPLTVTSAQKNPTAFYLCASSIDGGFGIYGYTFGSGTRLTVV.

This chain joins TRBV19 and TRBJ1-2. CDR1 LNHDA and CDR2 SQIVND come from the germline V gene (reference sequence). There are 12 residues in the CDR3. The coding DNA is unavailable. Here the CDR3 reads CASSPEEYGYTF.

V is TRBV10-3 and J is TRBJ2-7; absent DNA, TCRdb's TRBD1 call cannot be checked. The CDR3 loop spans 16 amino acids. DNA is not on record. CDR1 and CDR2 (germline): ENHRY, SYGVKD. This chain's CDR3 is CAISGAGQANTYEQYF.

This CDR3 reads CAISESGGGNSYEQYF. J is TRBJ2-7 and V is TRBV10-3; absent DNA, TCRdb's TRBD2 call cannot be checked. This CDR3 has 16 amino acids. The DNA sequence is not available. The germline CDR1 and CDR2 sequences are ENHRY and SYGVKD.

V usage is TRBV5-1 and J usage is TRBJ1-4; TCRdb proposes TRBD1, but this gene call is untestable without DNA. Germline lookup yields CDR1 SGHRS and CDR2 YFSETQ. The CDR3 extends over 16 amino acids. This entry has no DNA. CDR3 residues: CASSLAIQGGEEKLFF.

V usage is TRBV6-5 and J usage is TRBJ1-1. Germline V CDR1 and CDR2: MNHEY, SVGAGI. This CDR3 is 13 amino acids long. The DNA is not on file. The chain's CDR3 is CASTQLGVGRAFF.

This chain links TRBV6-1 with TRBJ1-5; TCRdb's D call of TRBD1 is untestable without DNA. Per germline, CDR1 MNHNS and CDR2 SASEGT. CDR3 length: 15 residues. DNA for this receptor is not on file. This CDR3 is CASSEGTSSNQPQHF.

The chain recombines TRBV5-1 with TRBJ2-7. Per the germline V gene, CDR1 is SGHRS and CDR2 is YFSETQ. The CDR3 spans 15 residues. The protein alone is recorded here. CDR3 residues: CASSTTPGASYEQYF.

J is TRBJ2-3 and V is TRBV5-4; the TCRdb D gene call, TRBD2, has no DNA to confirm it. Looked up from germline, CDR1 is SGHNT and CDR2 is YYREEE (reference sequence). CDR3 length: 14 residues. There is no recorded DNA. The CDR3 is CASSGGHGRDTQYF.

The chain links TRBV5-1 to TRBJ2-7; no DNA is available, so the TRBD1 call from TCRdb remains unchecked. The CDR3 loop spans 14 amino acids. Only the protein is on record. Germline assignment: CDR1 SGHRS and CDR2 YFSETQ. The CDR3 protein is CASSRSDSGYEQYF.

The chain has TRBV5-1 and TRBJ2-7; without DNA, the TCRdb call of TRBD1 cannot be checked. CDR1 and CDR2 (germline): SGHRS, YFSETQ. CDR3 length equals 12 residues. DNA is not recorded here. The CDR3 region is CASSSSGFEQYF.